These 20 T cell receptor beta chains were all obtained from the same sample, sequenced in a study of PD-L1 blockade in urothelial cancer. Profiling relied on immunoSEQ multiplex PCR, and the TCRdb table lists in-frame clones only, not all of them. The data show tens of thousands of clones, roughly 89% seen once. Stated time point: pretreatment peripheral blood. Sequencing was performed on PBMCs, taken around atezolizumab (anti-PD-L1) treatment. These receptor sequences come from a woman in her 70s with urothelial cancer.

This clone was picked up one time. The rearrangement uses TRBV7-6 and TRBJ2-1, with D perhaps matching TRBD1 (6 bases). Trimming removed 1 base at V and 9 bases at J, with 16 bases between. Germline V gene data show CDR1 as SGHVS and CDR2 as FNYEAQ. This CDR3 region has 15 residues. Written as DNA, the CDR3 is TGTGCCAGCAGCTTAGTTTTTCAGGGGCCTGGTGAGCAGTTCTTC. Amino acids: CASSLVFQGPGEQFF.

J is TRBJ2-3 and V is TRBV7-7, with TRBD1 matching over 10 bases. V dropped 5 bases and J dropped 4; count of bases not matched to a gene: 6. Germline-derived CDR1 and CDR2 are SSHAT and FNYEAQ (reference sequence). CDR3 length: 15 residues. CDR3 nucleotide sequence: TGTGCCAGCAGCACAGGGACAGGGGAGGCAGATACGCAGTATTTT. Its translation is CASSTGTGEADTQYF.

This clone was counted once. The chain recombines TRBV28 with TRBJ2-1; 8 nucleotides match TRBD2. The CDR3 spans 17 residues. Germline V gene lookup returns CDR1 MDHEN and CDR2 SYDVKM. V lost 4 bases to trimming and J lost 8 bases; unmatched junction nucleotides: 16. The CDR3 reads CASSSGLAPFVGDEQFF. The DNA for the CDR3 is TGTGCCAGCAGTTCCGGACTAGCTCCTTTTGTCGGCGATGAGCAGTTCTTC.

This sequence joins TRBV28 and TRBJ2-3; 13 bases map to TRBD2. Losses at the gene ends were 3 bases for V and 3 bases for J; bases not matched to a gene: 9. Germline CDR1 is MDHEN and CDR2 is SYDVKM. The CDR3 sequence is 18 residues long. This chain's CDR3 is CASSLYWTSGSKTDTQYF. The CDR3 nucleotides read TGTGCCAGCAGTTTGTATTGGACTAGCGGGAGTAAGACAGATACGCAGTATTTT. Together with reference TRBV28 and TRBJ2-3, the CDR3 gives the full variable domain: DVKVTQSSRYLVKRTGEKVFLECVQDMDHENMFWYRQDPGLGLRLIYFSYDVKMKEKGDIPEGYSVSREKKERFSLILESASTNQTSMYLCASSLYWTSGSKTDTQYFGPGTRLTVL.

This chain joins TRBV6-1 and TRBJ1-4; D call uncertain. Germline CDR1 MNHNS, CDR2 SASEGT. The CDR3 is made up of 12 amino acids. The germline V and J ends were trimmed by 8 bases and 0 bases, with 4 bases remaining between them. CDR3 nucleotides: TGTGCCAGCGTCTCAACTAATGAAAAACTGTTTTTT. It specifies CASVSTNEKLFF.

The CDR3 bases are TGTGCCAGCAGCTTCCCCTCGACAGTACTGAACACTGAAGCTTTCTTT. Amino acids: CASSFPSTVLNTEAFF. The chain links TRBV11-2 to TRBJ1-1; D possibly corresponds to TRBD1 (5 bases). The CDR3 loop spans 16 amino acids. The V end lost 3 bases, the J end lost 0 bases, and 14 bases lay between the germline ends. Germline CDR1 SGHAT, CDR2 FQNNGV.

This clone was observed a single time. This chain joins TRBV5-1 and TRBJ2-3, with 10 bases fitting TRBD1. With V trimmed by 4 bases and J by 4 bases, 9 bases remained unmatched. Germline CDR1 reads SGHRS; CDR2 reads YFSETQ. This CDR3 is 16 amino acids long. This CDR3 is CASSADRGRVADTQYF. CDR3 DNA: TGCGCCAGCAGCGCGGACAGGGGGAGGGTGGCAGATACGCAGTATTTT.

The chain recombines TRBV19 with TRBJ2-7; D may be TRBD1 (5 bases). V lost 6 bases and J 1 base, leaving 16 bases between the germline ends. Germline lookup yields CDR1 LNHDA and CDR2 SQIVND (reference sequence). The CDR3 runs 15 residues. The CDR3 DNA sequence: TGTGCCAGTAGCGTCGGACATACCACATCCTACGAGCAGTACTTC. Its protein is CASSVGHTTSYEQYF.

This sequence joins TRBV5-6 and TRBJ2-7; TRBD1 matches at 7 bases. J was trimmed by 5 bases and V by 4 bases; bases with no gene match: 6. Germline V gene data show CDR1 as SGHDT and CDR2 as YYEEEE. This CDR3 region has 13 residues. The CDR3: CASSLQDRNEQYF. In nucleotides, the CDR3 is TGTGCCAGCAGCCTCCAGGACAGGAACGAGCAGTACTTC.

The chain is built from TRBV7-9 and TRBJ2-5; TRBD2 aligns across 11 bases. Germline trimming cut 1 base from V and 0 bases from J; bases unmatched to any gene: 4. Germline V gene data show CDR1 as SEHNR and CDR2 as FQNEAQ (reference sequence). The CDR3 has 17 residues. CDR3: CASSLDLAGGYQETQYF. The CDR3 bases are TGTGCCAGCAGCTTAGACCTAGCGGGAGGTTACCAAGAGACCCAGTACTTC.

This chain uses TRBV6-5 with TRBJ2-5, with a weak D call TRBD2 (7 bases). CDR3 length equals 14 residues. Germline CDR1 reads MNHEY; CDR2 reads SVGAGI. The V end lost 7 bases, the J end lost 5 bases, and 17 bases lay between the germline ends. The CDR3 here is CASTGGGPGETQYF. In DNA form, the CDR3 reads TGTGCCAGCACTGGGGGGGGGCCCGGTGAGACCCAGTACTTC.

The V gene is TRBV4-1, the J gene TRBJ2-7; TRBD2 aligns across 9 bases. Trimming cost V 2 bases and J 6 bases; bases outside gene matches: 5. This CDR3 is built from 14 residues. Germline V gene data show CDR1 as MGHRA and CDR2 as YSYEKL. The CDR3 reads CASSQLAGLLEQYF. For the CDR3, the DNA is TGCGCCAGCAGCCAACTAGCGGGACTCCTCGAGCAGTACTTC.

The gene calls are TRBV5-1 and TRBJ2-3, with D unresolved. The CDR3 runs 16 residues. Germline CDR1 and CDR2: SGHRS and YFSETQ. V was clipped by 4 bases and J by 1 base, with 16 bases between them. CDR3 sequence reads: CASSSVRSSRTDTQYF. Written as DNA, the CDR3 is TGCGCCAGCAGCAGCGTACGCAGCTCCCGCACAGATACGCAGTATTTT.

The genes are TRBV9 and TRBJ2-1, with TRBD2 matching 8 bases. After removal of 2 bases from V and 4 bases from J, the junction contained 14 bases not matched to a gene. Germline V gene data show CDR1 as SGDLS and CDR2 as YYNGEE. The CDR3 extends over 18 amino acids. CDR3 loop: CASSVAQETGLGYNEQFF. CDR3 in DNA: TGTGCCAGCAGCGTGGCTCAAGAGACGGGACTAGGGTACAATGAGCAGTTCTTC. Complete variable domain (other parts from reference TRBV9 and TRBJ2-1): DSGVTQTPKHLITATGQRVTLRCSPRSGDLSVYWYQQSLDQGLQFLIQYYNGEERAKGNILERFSAQQFPDLHSELNLSSLELGDSALYFCASSVAQETGLGYNEQFFGPGTRLTVL.

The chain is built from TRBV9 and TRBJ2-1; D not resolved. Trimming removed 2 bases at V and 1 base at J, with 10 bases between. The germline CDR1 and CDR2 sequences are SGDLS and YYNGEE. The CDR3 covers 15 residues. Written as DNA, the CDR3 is TGTGCCAGCAGCGTTGACTTACTATCCTACAATGAGCAGTTCTTC. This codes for CASSVDLLSYNEQFF. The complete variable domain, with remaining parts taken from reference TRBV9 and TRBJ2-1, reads DSGVTQTPKHLITATGQRVTLRCSPRSGDLSVYWYQQSLDQGLQFLIQYYNGEERAKGNILERFSAQQFPDLHSELNLSSLELGDSALYFCASSVDLLSYNEQFFGPGTRLTVL.

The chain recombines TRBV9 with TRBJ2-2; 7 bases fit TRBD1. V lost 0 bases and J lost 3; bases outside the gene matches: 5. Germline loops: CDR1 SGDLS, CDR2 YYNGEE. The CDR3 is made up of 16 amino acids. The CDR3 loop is CASSVATGADTGELFF. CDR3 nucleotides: TGTGCCAGCAGCGTAGCCACAGGGGCGGACACCGGGGAGCTGTTTTTT.

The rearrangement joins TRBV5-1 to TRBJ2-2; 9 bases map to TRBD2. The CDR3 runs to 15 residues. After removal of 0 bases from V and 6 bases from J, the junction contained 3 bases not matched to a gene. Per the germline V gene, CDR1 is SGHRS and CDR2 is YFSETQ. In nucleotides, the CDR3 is TGCGCCAGCAGCTTGGAAGGGACTAGCCCCGGGGAGCTGTTTTTT. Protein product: CASSLEGTSPGELFF. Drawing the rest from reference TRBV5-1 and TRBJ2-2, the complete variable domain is KAGVTQTPRYLIKTRGQQVTLSCSPISGHRSVSWYQQTPGQGLQFLFEYFSETQRNKGNFPGRFSGRQFSNSRSEMNVSTLELGDSALYLCASSLEGTSPGELFFGEGSRLTVL.

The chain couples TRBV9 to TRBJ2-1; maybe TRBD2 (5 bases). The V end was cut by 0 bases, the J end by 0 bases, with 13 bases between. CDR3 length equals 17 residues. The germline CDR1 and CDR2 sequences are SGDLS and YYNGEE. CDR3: CASSVGSGQSSYNEQFF. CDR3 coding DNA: TGTGCCAGCAGCGTAGGGAGCGGTCAGAGCTCCTACAATGAGCAGTTCTTC.

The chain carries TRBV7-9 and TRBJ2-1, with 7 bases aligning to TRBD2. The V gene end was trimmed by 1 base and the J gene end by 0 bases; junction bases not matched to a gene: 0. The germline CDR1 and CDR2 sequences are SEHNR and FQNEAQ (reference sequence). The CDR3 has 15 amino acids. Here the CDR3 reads CASSLGGGSYNEQFF. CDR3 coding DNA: TGTGCCAGCAGCTTAGGCGGGGGCTCCTACAATGAGCAGTTCTTC.

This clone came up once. The CDR3 is CATSRGRGPFTQYF. The CDR3 DNA follows: TGTGCCACCAGCAGGGGCAGGGGGCCTTTTACGCAGTATTTT. The V gene is TRBV15, the J gene TRBJ2-3; 8 bases line up with TRBD1. With V trimmed by 3 bases and J by 8 bases, 7 bases remained unmatched. This CDR3 spans 14 amino acids. CDR1 and CDR2 from the germline V gene are LNHNV and YYDKDF (reference sequence).